A selection of T cell receptor beta chains follows, all from one sample in a study of cytomegalovirus exposure and HLA in healthy donors. Sequenced by immunoSEQ multiplex PCR; TCRdb stores in-frame clones only, minus some. This table holds 120,000 or so clones, 88% found once. Material for sequencing was PBMCs. The source of these receptors is a man between 18 and 35 years old in good health and CMV-seropositive. The CDR3 runs from the conserved cysteine through the conserved F or W. Each record gives: clone size, J gene, V gene, D gene, CDR3 DNA, CDR3 protein. D genes are given only for firm matches. Size is stated for part of the rows, as once, few or many counts, or as a class when the clone is expanded.

NA	TRBJ2-3	TRBV4-2	TRBD2	TGTGCCAGCAGCCAGCTAGCGGGGGGGACCCTCGATACGCAGTATTTT	CASSQLAGGTLDTQYF
NA	TRBJ1-2	TRBV7-9	TRBD1	TGTGCCAGCAGCTTCTCACAGGGGAACTATGGCTACACCTTC	CASSFSQGNYGYTF
NA	TRBJ1-2	TRBV25-1	NA	TGTGCCAGCGAGCGAGCCGGTTCGGGCTATGGCTACACCTTC	CASERAGSGYGYTF
NA	TRBJ1-3	TRBV28	NA	TGTGCCAGCAGTCCTACCCGTAGGACGGGGAACACCATATATTTT	CASSPTRRTGNTIYF
NA	TRBJ1-5	TRBV10-1	NA	TGCGCCAGCAGTGAAAGTCGGTTGAAGCCCCAGCATTTT	CASSESRLKPQHF
few	TRBJ1-6	TRBV6-4	NA	TGTGCCAGCAGTAACCAAGCGGGGAATTCACCCCTCCACTTT	CASSNQAGNSPLHF
NA	TRBJ1-2	TRBV9	TRBD1	TGTGCCAGCAGCGGGGACAGGGGTCGAGGCTACACCTTC	CASSGDRGRGYTF
NA	TRBJ1-1	TRBV18	NA	TGTGCCAGCTCAGAATCGGGGAACACTGAAGCTTTCTTT	CASSESGNTEAFF
NA	TRBJ2-3	TRBV12-5	TRBD2	TGTGCTAGTGCCATCGGACTAGGGGATACGCAGTATTTT	CASAIGLGDTQYF
NA	TRBJ1-4	TRBV28	NA	TGTGCCAGCTACCCTTGGGGGGGAGGTGGAACTAATGAAAAACTGTTTTTT	CASYPWGGGGTNEKLFF
NA	TRBJ2-1	TRBV5-1	NA	TGCGCCAGCAACGTGGACAGAAACAATGAGCAGTTCTTC	CASNVDRNNEQFF
NA	TRBJ1-2	TRBV7-8	NA	TGTGCCAGCTCGGGTAGAGGCCCGGCCTATGGCTACACCTTC	CASSGRGPAYGYTF
NA	TRBJ2-3	TRBV11-3	TRBD2	TGTGCCAGCAGCATAGCGGGATACCCAGATACGCAGTATTTT	CASSIAGYPDTQYF
NA	TRBJ2-5	TRBV2	NA	TGTGCCAGCGCGTTGGAAGAGACCCAGTACTTC	CASALEETQYF
once	TRBJ2-2	TRBV2	NA	TGTGCCAGCGCCCTCCGGGATCCTGCGAACACCGGGGAGCTGTTTTTT	CASALRDPANTGELFF
NA	TRBJ1-5	TRBV19	NA	TGTGCCAGTAGTATGGCCAGGGCGGCTAGCAATCAGCCCCAGCATTTT	CASSMARAASNQPQHF
NA	TRBJ2-7	TRBV7-2	TRBD1	TGTGCCAGCAGCTCACGACAGGGACCAATCTACGAGCAGTACTTC	CASSSRQGPIYEQYF
NA	TRBJ1-2	TRBV30	TRBD1	TGTGCCTGGATAGGCCCGGGACAGTACCCTAACTATGGCTACACCTTC	CAWIGPGQYPNYGYTF
NA	TRBJ2-5	TRBV2	NA	TGTGCCAGCAGTCGGTCCCAAGAGACCCAGTACTTC	CASSRSQETQYF
NA	TRBJ2-2	TRBV5-1	TRBD1	TGCGCCAGCAGTTACTCGGGACAGTCTAACACCGGGGAGCTGTTTTTT	CASSYSGQSNTGELFF
NA	TRBJ1-3	TRBV2	TRBD1	TGTGCCAGCATGAGGGACAGTGGAAACACCATATATTTT	CASMRDSGNTIYF
NA	TRBJ2-3	TRBV4-1	TRBD2	TGCGCCAGCAGCCAAGTACTAGCGTCTAGCACAGATACGCAGTATTTT	CASSQVLASSTDTQYF
NA	TRBJ1-5	TRBV7-2	NA	TGTGCCAGCAGCTTAGAAGGGGGGGTGAGCAATCAGCCCCAGCATTTT	CASSLEGGVSNQPQHF
NA	TRBJ2-3	TRBV2	NA	TGTGCCAGCAGCCCCGGCGGGTTGGCAGATACGCAGTATTTT	CASSPGGLADTQYF
NA	TRBJ2-7	TRBV10-2	TRBD2	TGCGCCAGCAGTGACCCAGGACTAGCGGGGGGCTACGAGCAGTACTTC	CASSDPGLAGGYEQYF
few	TRBJ1-1	TRBV27	NA	TGTGCCAGCAGTCCCCGTCCGGGGTCGAACACTGAAGCTTTCTTT	CASSPRPGSNTEAFF
NA	TRBJ2-7	TRBV29-1	TRBD1	TGCAGCGTTCAGGGGGTGGACGAGCAGTACTTC	CSVQGVDEQYF
NA	TRBJ2-1	TRBV2	TRBD1	TGTGCCAGCAGTGGTACGACAGGGAATGAGCAGTTCTTC	CASSGTTGNEQFF
NA	TRBJ2-1	TRBV7-2	TRBD2	TGTGCCAGCAGCTTAGTAGCGGGGCGGGGGAAAGAGCAGTTCTTC	CASSLVAGRGKEQFF
NA	TRBJ2-7	TRBV5-6	TRBD2	TGTGCCAGCAGCCTCGGCGGGGGGCATATTTACGAGCAGTACTTC	CASSLGGGHIYEQYF
NA	TRBJ2-7	TRBV6-6	NA	TGTGCCAGCAGTTATACGGACAACTGGGGCGAGCAGTACTTC	CASSYTDNWGEQYF
NA	TRBJ2-3	TRBV2	TRBD2	TGTGCCAGCAGTCCTAGGACTAGCGGGGGAGAGGATACACAGTATTTT	CASSPRTSGGEDTQYF
few	TRBJ1-2	TRBV5-4	NA	TGTGCCAGCAGCCGTGTGGGCGATGGCTACACCTTC	CASSRVGDGYTF